This T cell receptor beta chain was sequenced in a study of regulatory T cells in long-lasting Graves disease. About the study: Persistent cases were those of Graves' disease that involved over 5 years of antithyroid drugs with positive TSH receptor antibodies. Findings and caveats of the study: With persistent disease, TRBV28, TRBJ1-2 and TRBJ2-5 were the favored segments.

Through Arm-PCR of CDR3 regions and iRepertoire HTBI primers, TCR beta libraries were built. Using its own MiXCR run on the multiplex PCR reads, TCRdb lists one record per CDR3 protein. The sample records about 660,000 distinct CDR3 sequences, about 32% being singletons. Comment on this clonotype: What it binds is unknown.

Germline V gene sequence: CDR1 LGHDT, CDR2 YNNKEL (reference sequence). V shed 3 bases and J 7 bases; nucleotides not matched to a gene: 9. The CDR3 runs 15 residues. Time point in this sample: persistent/refractory GD, antithyroid drugs over 5 years with positive TRAb. From RNA extracted from PBMCs, the TCR library was made. This specimen consisted of peripheral blood mononuclear cells (PBMCs), obtained when the disease was refractory, from a patient treated with antithyroid drugs. This clonotype originated in a female donor with Graves disease. V usage is TRBV3-1 and J usage is TRBJ2-7; 10 bases line up with TRBD2. CDR3 bases: TGTGCCAGCAGCCATACCCTAGCGGGAGCGGAGGAGCAGTACTTC. Protein product: CASSHTLAGAEEQYF.